This T cell receptor beta chain was captured by sequencing in a study of regulatory T cells in long-lasting Graves disease (dated by TCRdb to the early 2020s). Notes on the research overall: Antithyroid drugs had been taken for less than 3 months by newly diagnosed Graves' disease patients. Patients with persistent Graves' disease were compared with patients with newly diagnosed Graves' disease using TCR sequencing and RNA sequencing of peripheral blood. The study was conducted in China and was registered as a clinical trial. A total of roughly 35 samples underwent TCR sequencing: around 13 from persistent and roughly 20 from newly diagnosed Graves' disease patients. Findings and caveats that apply to the study as a whole: Persistent patients shared more public clonotypes among themselves (around 2,700) than newly diagnosed patients did (more than 850). Persistent Graves' disease patients showed lower TCR Shannon entropy and fewer highly expanded clones than newly diagnosed patients, suggesting clonal expansion. The small sample size was acknowledged by the authors as a limitation that may reduce accuracy. TRBV28, TRBJ1-2 and TRBJ2-5 were preferentially used in persistent disease, while TRBV20-1 and TRBJ2-1 were favored in newly diagnosed disease. The study examined only peripheral blood because the primary lesion, thyroid tissue, could not be accessed. Only the TCR beta chain was sequenced and analyzed.

To prepare the library, multiplex PCR was applied. For sequencing, an Illumina HiSeq 4000 was employed. TCR beta libraries were built with iRepertoire HTBI primers and Arm-PCR amplification of CDR3 regions. Before sequencing, the PCR products went through gel purification. In the original analysis: Gene usage analysis of CDR3 amino acid clonotypes relied on the roughly 60 TRBV and 14 TRBJ segments identified across samples. COPE and FqMerger were used to merge filtered high-quality paired reads into contigs. BLAST was used to align contigs to IMGT TRBV, TRBD and TRBJ reference genes, and CDR3 was defined according to IMGT. Any clonotype with a frequency above 0.1% was counted as a highly expanded clone. Shannon entropy was used to measure repertoire diversity, and the Gini coefficient was used to measure V-J evenness. A clonotype was considered public if more than one individual shared it. Through fastp at Q25 and MiXCR, TCRdb rebuilt clones from the public reads, retaining in-frame beta chains. Entries that share a CDR3 protein sequence are merged under the most common genes and DNA. These V and J calls rely on TCRdb rather than the paper's analysis. This sample gives over 200,000 distinct CDR3 sequences in total; around 17% of them show up just once. Jointly, the top ten make up around 20% of the sample.

Per the publication, the time point label means: newly diagnosed GD, antithyroid drugs for less than 3 months. For both TCR sequencing and RNA sequencing, RNA was extracted from PBMCs in TRIzol. The diagnosis of Graves' disease was made according to American Thyroid Association guidelines. The patients came from an endocrinology department in Xi'an, China. From each patient, about 8.9 milliliters of peripheral blood was collected into an EDTA anticoagulant tube. Ficoll Paque Plus density gradient separation was used to isolate PBMCs, and no further T cell sorting was performed. An Agilent 2100 Bioanalyzer and agarose gel were used to assess RNA quality, and a NanoDrop 2000 was used to measure RNA concentration. A note on this clonotype: Its antigen is not yet known. No base quality values were provided; no much bigger clone lies one nucleotide off.

The CDR3 spans 13 residues, from the cysteine through the phenylalanine. This entry keeps only the CDR3 DNA: 39 bases, framed from base 1. Via the germline V gene, CDR1 is SGHNT and CDR2 YENEEA. V gives up 2 bases and J gives up 8 bases, and the segment between their germline ends measures 7 bases. The clonotype comes from a female donor with Graves disease. The V and J genes are TRBV11-3 and TRBJ1-6; the D gene assignment is ambiguous. The specimen comprised peripheral blood mononuclear cells (PBMCs), sampled at new diagnosis, from a patient treated with antithyroid drugs. The nucleotide sequence is given as TGTGCCAGCAGCTTAAGCGGGGATTCACCCCTCCACTTT. Its protein reads: CASSLSGDSPLHF.